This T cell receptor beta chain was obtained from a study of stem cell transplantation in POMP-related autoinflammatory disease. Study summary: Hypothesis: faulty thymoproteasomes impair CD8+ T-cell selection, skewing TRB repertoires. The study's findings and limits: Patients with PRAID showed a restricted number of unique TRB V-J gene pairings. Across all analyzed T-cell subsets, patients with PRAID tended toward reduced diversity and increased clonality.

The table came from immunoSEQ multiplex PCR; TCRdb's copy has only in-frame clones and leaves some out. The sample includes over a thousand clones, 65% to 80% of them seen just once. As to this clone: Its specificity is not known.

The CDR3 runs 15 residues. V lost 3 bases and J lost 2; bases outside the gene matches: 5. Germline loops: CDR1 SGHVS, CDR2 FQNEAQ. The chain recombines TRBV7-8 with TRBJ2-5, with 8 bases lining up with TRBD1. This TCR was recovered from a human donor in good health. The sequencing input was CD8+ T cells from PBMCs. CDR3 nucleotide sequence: TGTGCCAGCAGCTTCCGGACAGGGCGACAAGAGACCCAGTACTTC. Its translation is CASSFRTGRQETQYF. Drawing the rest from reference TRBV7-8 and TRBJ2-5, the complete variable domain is GAGVSQSPRYKVAKRGQDVALRCDPISGHVSLFWYQQALGQGPEFLTYFQNEAQLDKSGLPSDRFFAERPEGSVSTLKIQRTQQEDSAVYLCASSFRTGRQETQYFGPGTRLLVL.